The rows below give T cell receptor beta chains drawn from one sample of a study of cytomegalovirus exposure and HLA in healthy donors. The repertoire was sequenced with immunoSEQ multiplex PCR; TCRdb's copy has only in-frame clones and lacks some. Among 160,000 or so clones listed, 75% to 85% were seen once. The material sequenced was PBMCs. These receptors all come from a woman between 45 and 65 years old in good health and CMV-seronegative. Both conserved end residues are part of each CDR3.

V: TRBV2; CDR3: CASSPGTVNTDTQYF
V: TRBV7-9; CDR3: CSSSSRLGGDTGELFF
V: TRBV9; CDR3: CASSVGQGAVGDTQYF
V: TRBV4-2; CDR3: CASSSLPGTATTEAFF
V: TRBV2; CDR3: CASSGERAPTDTQYF
V: TRBV6-5; CDR3: CASSKTSGSSYEQYF
V: TRBV11-3; CDR3: CASSLVTGSSYNSPLHF
V: TRBV6-6; CDR3: CASSYPGAEAFF
V: TRBV5-4; CDR3: CASSPGAGERNEQFF
V: TRBV27; CDR3: CASSSWDNPNTGELFF
V: TRBV25-1; CDR3: CASSERKTGGFTEAFF
V: TRBV6-1; CDR3: CASSGVQGPYEQYF
V: TRBV27; CDR3: CASSGQGGGSFTEAFF
V: TRBV6-6; CDR3: CASSTSGGTGELFF
V: TRBV6-5; CDR3: CASTGQGPYGYTF
V: TRBV4-1; CDR3: CASSQDEGYEQFF
V: TRBV2; CDR3: CASSLTSGGIYEQYF
V: TRBV7-9; CDR3: CASSSGTGWTEAFF
V: TRBV7-2; CDR3: CASSLNYNSYEQYF
V: TRBV7-3; CDR3: CASSLERGSIQYF
V: TRBV4-1; CDR3: CASSPSGGAGETQYF
V: TRBV7-9; CDR3: CASSATGDQPQHF
V: TRBV11-1; CDR3: CASSSRGQGSTDTQYF
V: TRBV5-1; CDR3: CASSPGGYTGELFF
V: TRBV10-1; CDR3: CASSEGLATDTQYF
V: TRBV7-2; CDR3: CASSQRPPASTDTQYF
V: TRBV4-1; CDR3: CASSQDIIGQGFNYGYTF
V: TRBV5-1; CDR3: CASSFADTQYF
V: TRBV6-4; CDR3: CASSTGTGEIGYTF
V: TRBV9; CDR3: CASSAEGQGDTEAFF
V: TRBV9; CDR3: CASSVGGTALPRGYTF
V: TRBV5-4; CDR3: CASSFPGQQRDTQYF
V: TRBV2; CDR3: CASSVDRVNIQYF
V: TRBV5-1; CDR3: CASSLSGTNTEAFF
V: TRBV19; CDR3: CASSSDRGDEQFF
V: TRBV4-3; CDR3: CASSQGPDSGYGYTF
V: TRBV2; CDR3: CASALGQAYEQYF
V: TRBV19; CDR3: CASSIAKGLDTQYF
V: TRBV5-1; CDR3: CASSLAPGGLPGANVLTF
V: TRBV4-3; CDR3: CASSPEWGLGGNEQFF
V: TRBV13; CDR3: CASSYRRDTQYF
V: TRBV5-6; CDR3: CASSLSGAGEKLFF
V: TRBV15; CDR3: CATNLGGSVGQPQHF
V: TRBV7-8; CDR3: CASSLGGGGRGLFF
V: TRBV7-8; CDR3: CASSLGRAGEQYF
V: TRBV4-3; CDR3: CASSQEPGSGNTIYF
V: TRBV6-1; CDR3: CASTRGISGEAFF
V: TRBV29-1; CDR3: CSVAGIHYEQYF
V: TRBV6-5; CDR3: CATGTVREQYF
V: TRBV7-7; CDR3: CASSLGQAATGELFF
V: TRBV2; CDR3: CASRLFDRVNTEAFF
V: TRBV5-6; CDR3: CASSFGGGFVFETQYF
V: TRBV28; CDR3: CATVPPGQSIFYSNQPQHF